This TCR beta chain is drawn from a study of shared clonotypes between healthy human individuals. Germline V gene sequence: CDR1 SEHNR, CDR2 FQNEAQ (reference sequence). This CDR3 has 18 residues. V lost 6 bases and J lost 1; bases outside the gene matches: 14. The method was immunoSEQ multiplex PCR; TCRdb's version includes in-frame clones alone and lacks a portion of them. The sample gives roughly 2.5 million clones, approximately 90% of which show up once; around 0.14% is in the top ten. The V gene is TRBV7-9, the J gene TRBJ2-5; 10 bases line up with TRBD1. Sequencing was performed on naive CD4+ T cells sorted from blood. Subset here: CD45RA+ positively selected. This receptor was taken from a man aged 18 to 35 in good health. CDR3 in amino acids: CASSSILPRDRGQETQYF. In DNA, the CDR3 is TGTGCCAGCAGTTCAATTTTACCGCGGGACAGGGGCCAAGAGACCCAGTACTTC.